This TCR beta chain stems from a study of OX40 agonist ivuxolimab in advanced cancers. Study findings and constraints: The work left the antigen specificity of expanded peripheral T cells undetermined.

Systemic immunosuppression or a history of autoimmune disease excluded patients. Produced via immunoSEQ multiplex PCR; TCRdb's table is partial and in-frame only. Of fewer than 90,000 clones in the sample, 80% to 90% are singletons; the top ten hold 0.19%. Points on this clone: What it binds is unknown.

Per germline, CDR1 KGHSH and CDR2 LQKENI. V lost 3 bases to trimming and J lost 3 bases, with 14 bases between them. The CDR3 is 15 residues long. The chain has TRBV18 and TRBJ1-1; D gene ambiguous. The TCR originated in an adult with an advanced solid tumor such as melanoma, head and neck, liver or kidney cancer. The specimen comprised CD4+ or CD8+ T cells sorted from blood, sampled in a trial of the OX40 agonist ivuxolimab. Here the CDR3 reads CASSPEPVGYTEAFF. CDR3 nucleotides: TGTGCCAGCTCACCCGAACCCGTAGGCTACACTGAAGCTTTCTTT.